This TCR beta chain was recorded in a study of shared T cell receptors in the human thymus. TCRdb keeps only in-frame clones here, not all; method: immunoSEQ multiplex PCR. The sample shows over 450,000 clones, 75% to 85% of them seen only once. Per the germline V gene, CDR1 is SGHVS and CDR2 is FQNEAQ. The V and J ends lost 6 bases and 8 bases, in that order; junction bases with no gene match: 13. This CDR3 is built from 16 residues. The same specimen was also included in a second study, on human thymus T cells. That investigation notes: Repertoires sampled from thymus and blood appeared biased in V and J gene usage.

This TCR came from a boy under three years old with a congenital heart defect. The chain joins TRBV7-8 to TRBJ2-1, with 10 bases identical to TRBD2. Sequences were obtained from thymocytes. CDR3 sequence (DNA): TGTGCCAGCAGTTGCCGGAACAGCGGGAGGGAGGATGAGCAGTTCTTC. Its protein is CASSCRNSGREDEQFF. Supplemented by reference TRBV7-8 and TRBJ2-1, the full variable domain reads GAGVSQSPRYKVAKRGQDVALRCDPISGHVSLFWYQQALGQGPEFLTYFQNEAQLDKSGLPSDRFFAERPEGSVSTLKIQRTQQEDSAVYLCASSCRNSGREDEQFFGPGTRLTVL.